The present T cell receptor beta chain was sequenced within a study of cytomegalovirus exposure and HLA in healthy donors. Whole-study results and caveats: Clonal expansion, a later analysis showed, was greater in HLA-associated TCR beta chains than in equally common others. Later analysis associated a missense DCLRE1C variant with TCR beta V- and J-gene trimming. The likely origin of a cluster of highly shared sequence variants was a sequencing artifact.

Vbeta (60) and Jbeta (13) primers were used in the PCR. Measured with immunoSEQ multiplex PCR; TCRdb has only the in-frame clones, and not every one. The data show 95,000 to 100,000 clones, 65% to 80% seen once. Germline lookup yields CDR1 MDHEN and CDR2 SYDVKM. The germline V and J ends were trimmed by 5 bases and 2 bases, with 18 bases remaining between them. The CDR3 sequence is 16 residues long. For this clone: Its specificity is not known.

The material sequenced was PBMCs. This rearrangement joins TRBV28 to TRBJ2-5, with D tentatively TRBD2 (6 bases). The origin of this receptor is a man aged 45 to 65 in good health and CMV-seronegative. The CDR3 spells CASSLFGTGTQETQYF. CDR3 nucleotides: TGTGCCAGCAGTCTCTTCGGGACTGGGACTCAAGAGACCCAGTACTTC. The entire variable domain, with the rest obtained from reference TRBV28 and TRBJ2-5, is as follows: DVKVTQSSRYLVKRTGEKVFLECVQDMDHENMFWYRQDPGLGLRLIYFSYDVKMKEKGDIPEGYSVSREKKERFSLILESASTNQTSMYLCASSLFGTGTQETQYFGPGTRLLVL.